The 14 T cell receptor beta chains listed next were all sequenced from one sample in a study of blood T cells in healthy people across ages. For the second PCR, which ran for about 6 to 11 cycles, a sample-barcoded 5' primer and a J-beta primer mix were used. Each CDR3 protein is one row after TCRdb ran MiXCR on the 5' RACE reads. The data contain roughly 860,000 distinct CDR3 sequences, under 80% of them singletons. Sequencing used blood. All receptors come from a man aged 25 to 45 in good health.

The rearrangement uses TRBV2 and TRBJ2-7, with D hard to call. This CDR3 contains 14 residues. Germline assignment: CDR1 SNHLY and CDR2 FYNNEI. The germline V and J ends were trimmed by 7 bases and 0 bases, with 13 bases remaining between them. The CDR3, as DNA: TGTGCCAGCATGATGGGGTCCGACTCCTACGAGCAGTACTTC. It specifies CASMMGSDSYEQYF.

CDR3 residues: CATSRDRIGAGEKLFF. The DNA of the CDR3 is TGTGCCACCAGCAGAGATCGGATAGGGGCGGGTGAAAAACTGTTTTTT. This rearrangement joins TRBV15 to TRBJ1-4, with D maybe TRBD1 (5 bases). The CDR3 covers 16 residues. V lost 0 bases, J lost 7 bases, and 15 bases lay in between. CDR1 is LNHNV, CDR2 YYDKDF, per germline (reference sequence).

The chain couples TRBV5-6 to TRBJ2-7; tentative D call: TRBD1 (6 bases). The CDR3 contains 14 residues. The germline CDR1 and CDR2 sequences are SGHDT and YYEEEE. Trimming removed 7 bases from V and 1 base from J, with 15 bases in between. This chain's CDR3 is CASDAGDTSYEQYF. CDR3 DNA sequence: TGTGCCAGCGACGCAGGGGACACTTCCTACGAGCAGTACTTC.

CDR3 protein: CSASWVSGNGYTF. The DNA for the CDR3 is TGCAGTGCTAGTTGGGTTTCAGGGAATGGCTACACCTTC. This chain joins TRBV20-1 and TRBJ1-2, with D possibly being TRBD1 (5 bases). Germline V gives CDR1 DFQATT, CDR2 SNEGSKA (reference sequence). V was clipped by 3 bases and J by 6 bases, with 14 bases between them. This CDR3 has 13 amino acids.

CDR3: CSAGTSGRQETQYF. In nucleotides, the CDR3 is TGCAGTGCCGGGACTAGCGGGCGGCAAGAGACCCAGTACTTC. The gene calls are TRBV20-1 and TRBJ2-5, with 12 bases fitting TRBD2. In germline, CDR1 is DFQATT, CDR2 SNEGSKA (reference sequence). This CDR3 is 14 amino acids long. Trimming removed 6 bases from V and 2 bases from J; junction bases left unmatched: 4.

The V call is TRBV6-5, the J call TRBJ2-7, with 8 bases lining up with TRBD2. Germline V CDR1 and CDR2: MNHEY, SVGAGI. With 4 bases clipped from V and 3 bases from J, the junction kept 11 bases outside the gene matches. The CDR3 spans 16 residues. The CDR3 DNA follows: TGTGCCAGCAGTTTATATCTAGCGGGCGGAAACTACGAGCAGTACTTC. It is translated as CASSLYLAGGNYEQYF.

For the CDR3, the DNA is TGCAGTGCTCACGGCGGACAGGGGAGAAACTATGGCTACACCTTC. Its protein product is CSAHGGQGRNYGYTF. The chain has TRBV20-1 and TRBJ1-2, with 9 bases aligning to TRBD1. The junction had 9 bases not matched to a gene; V was cut back by 5 bases and J by 2 bases. The CDR3 length is 15 residues. Germline V lookup: CDR1 DFQATT, CDR2 SNEGSKA (reference sequence).

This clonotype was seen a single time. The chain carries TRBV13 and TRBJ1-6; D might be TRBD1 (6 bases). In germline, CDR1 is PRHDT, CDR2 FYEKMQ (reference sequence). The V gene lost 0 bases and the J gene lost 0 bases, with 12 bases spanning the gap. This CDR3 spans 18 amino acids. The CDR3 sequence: CASSLGLGASSYNSPLHF. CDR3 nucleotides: TGTGCCAGCAGCTTAGGCCTGGGGGCCAGCTCCTATAATTCACCCCTCCACTTT.

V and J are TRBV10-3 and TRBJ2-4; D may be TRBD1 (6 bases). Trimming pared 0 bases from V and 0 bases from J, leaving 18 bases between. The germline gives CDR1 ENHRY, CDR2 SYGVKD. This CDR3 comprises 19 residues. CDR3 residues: CAISESRARGTIAKNIQYF. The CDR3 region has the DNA TGTGCCATCAGTGAGTCTAGGGCAAGGGGGACCATAGCCAAAAACATTCAGTACTTC.

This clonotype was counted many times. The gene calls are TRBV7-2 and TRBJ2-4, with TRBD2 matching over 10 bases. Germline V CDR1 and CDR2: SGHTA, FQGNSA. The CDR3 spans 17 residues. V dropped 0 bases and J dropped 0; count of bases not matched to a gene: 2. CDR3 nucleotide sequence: TGTGCCAGCAGCTTAGCACTAGCGGGGTTAGCCAAAAACATTCAGTACTTC. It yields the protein CASSLALAGLAKNIQYF.

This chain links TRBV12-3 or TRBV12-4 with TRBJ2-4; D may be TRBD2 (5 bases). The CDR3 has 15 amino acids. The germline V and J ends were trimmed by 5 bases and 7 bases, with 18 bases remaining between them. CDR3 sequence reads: CASSLVGALDNIQYF. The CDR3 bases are TGTGCCAGCAGTCTGGTGGGAGCCCTTGACAACATTCAGTACTTC.

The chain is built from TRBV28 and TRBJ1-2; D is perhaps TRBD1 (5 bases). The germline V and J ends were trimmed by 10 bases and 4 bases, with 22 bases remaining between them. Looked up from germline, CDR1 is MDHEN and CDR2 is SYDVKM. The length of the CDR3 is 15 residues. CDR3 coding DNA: TGTGCCATCTCGGGGGTCGGGCAGTTTGGCTATGGCTACACCTTC. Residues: CAISGVGQFGYGYTF.

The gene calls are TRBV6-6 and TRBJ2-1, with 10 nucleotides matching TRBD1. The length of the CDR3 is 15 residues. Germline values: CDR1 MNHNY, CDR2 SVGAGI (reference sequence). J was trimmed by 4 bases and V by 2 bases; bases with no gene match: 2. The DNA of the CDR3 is TGTGCCAGCAGTTACCTGGGACAGGGGTACAATGAGCAGTTCTTC. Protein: CASSYLGQGYNEQFF.

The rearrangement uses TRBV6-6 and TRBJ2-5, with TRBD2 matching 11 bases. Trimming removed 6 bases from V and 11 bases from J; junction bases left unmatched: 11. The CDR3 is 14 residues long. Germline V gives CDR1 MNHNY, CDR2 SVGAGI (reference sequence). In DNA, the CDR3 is TGTGCCAGCAGGTCTAGCGGGGGGAAATATGAGCAGTACTTC. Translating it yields CASRSSGGKYEQYF.